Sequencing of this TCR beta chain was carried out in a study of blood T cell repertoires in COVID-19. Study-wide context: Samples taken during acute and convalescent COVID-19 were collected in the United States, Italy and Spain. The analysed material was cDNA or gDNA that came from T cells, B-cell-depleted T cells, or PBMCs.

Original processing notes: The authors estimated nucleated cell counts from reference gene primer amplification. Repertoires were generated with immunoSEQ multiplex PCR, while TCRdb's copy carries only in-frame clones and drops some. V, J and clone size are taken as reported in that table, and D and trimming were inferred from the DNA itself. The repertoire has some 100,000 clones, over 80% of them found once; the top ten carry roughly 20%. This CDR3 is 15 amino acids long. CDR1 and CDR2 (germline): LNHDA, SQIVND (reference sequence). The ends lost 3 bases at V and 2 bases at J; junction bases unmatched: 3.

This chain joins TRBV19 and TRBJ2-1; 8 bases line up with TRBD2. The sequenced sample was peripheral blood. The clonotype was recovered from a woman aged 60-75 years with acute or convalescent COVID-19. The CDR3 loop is CASSMGSGAYNEQFF. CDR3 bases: TGTGCCAGTAGTATGGGTAGCGGGGCCTACAATGAGCAGTTCTTC.